Listed here are 24 T cell receptor beta chains from one sample, sequenced in a study of T cell repertoires in cytomegalovirus infection. From the reads, TCRdb called clonotypes with MiXCR, one entry per CDR3 protein. The sample holds about 260,000 distinct CDR3 sequences; about 13% are singletons and the top ten take 8.5% to 9%. The source material was PBMCs. These TCRs come from a human donor in good health (CMV status not recorded). Some clones in this sample may be carry-over from other donors' samples.

This clonotype was seen repeatedly, ten times or more. V usage is TRBV7-6 and J usage is TRBJ1-4; possibly TRBD1 for D (5 bases). CDR1 and CDR2 (germline): SGHVS, FNYEAQ. The CDR3 runs to 15 residues. Trimming took off 1 base at V and 8 bases at J, with 14 bases between the two ends. The CDR3 sequence is CASSLGTQGNEKLFF. DNA for the CDR3: TGTGCCAGCAGCTTAGGAACCCAGGGTAACGAAAAACTGTTTTTT.

This rearrangement joins TRBV28 to TRBJ1-2; D gene ambiguous. The CDR3 runs to 12 residues. Germline V CDR1 and CDR2: MDHEN, SYDVKM. The V gene lost 6 bases and the J gene lost 4 bases, with 9 bases spanning the gap. The CDR3 DNA reads as TGTGCCAGCAGCCCCGGTCCCTATGGCTACACCTTC. It specifies CASSPGPYGYTF.

This clonotype was found many times. The V call is TRBV28, the J call TRBJ2-7; D gene ambiguous. With 5 bases removed from V and 1 base from J, the gap between germline ends came to 12 bases. This CDR3 comprises 14 residues. CDR1 is MDHEN and CDR2 is SYDVKM in the germline V gene. The CDR3 sequence: CASSRLAGSYEQYF. The CDR3 region has the DNA TGTGCCAGCAGTCGGTTAGCAGGTTCCTACGAGCAGTACTTC.

At least ten counts were recorded for this clonotype. V and J are TRBV7-8 and TRBJ2-5, with 10 bases fitting TRBD1. CDR1 and CDR2 from the germline V gene are SGHVS and FQNEAQ. The CDR3 covers 17 residues. J was trimmed by 5 bases and V by 1 base; bases with no gene match: 10. CDR3 residues: CASSLVVRQGAQETQYF. In nucleotides, the CDR3 is TGTGCCAGCAGCTTAGTTGTGAGACAGGGGGCGCAGGAGACCCAGTACTTC. The complete variable domain, with remaining parts taken from reference TRBV7-8 and TRBJ2-5, reads GAGVSQSPRYKVAKRGQDVALRCDPISGHVSLFWYQQALGQGPEFLTYFQNEAQLDKSGLPSDRFFAERPEGSVSTLKIQRTQQEDSAVYLCASSLVVRQGAQETQYFGPGTRLLVL.

This clonotype occurred a few times. This CDR3 reads CASSLGTGLAEETQYF. The DNA for the CDR3 is TGTGCCAGCAGCTTGGGGACCGGACTAGCGGAAGAGACCCAGTACTTC. V gene TRBV5-6 combines with J gene TRBJ2-5; 10 nucleotides line up with TRBD2. The CDR3 runs to 16 residues. After removal of 0 bases from V and 3 bases from J, the junction contained 5 bases not matched to a gene. Germline CDR1 and CDR2: SGHDT and YYEEEE.

This clonotype was found many times. The CDR3 nucleotides read TGTGCCAGCAGCTCCCAGGGACTCGAACTCACAGATACGCAGTATTTT. This encodes CASSSQGLELTDTQYF. The chain couples TRBV7-3 to TRBJ2-3; a weak D match, TRBD2 (6 bases). The germline V gene has CDR1 SGHTA and CDR2 FQGTGA. The CDR3 covers 16 residues. V lost 4 bases, J lost 2 bases, and 16 bases lay in between.

This chain uses TRBV13 with TRBJ2-7; unclear D gene. V lost 5 bases and J 5 bases, leaving 13 bases between the germline ends. Germline CDR1 PRHDT, CDR2 FYEKMQ (reference sequence). The length of the CDR3 is 13 residues. Here the CDR3 reads CASSPLDTHEQYF. CDR3 sequence (DNA): TGTGCCAGCAGCCCACTTGACACCCACGAGCAGTACTTC.

This clonotype has only a few counts. V gene TRBV29-1 combines with J gene TRBJ2-2; D ambiguous. This CDR3 spans 13 amino acids. The V gene lost 2 bases and the J gene lost 2 bases, with 6 bases spanning the gap. Germline lookup yields CDR1 SQVTM and CDR2 ANQGSEA. The CDR3, as DNA: TGCAGCGTTGAACGGCTTAACACCGGGGAGCTGTTTTTT. This sequence encodes CSVERLNTGELFF.

In its sample, this clonotype was seen many times. The rearrangement joins TRBV7-9 to TRBJ2-1; D is unresolved. Germline values: CDR1 SEHNR, CDR2 FQNEAQ (reference sequence). The CDR3 has 14 amino acids. The V end was cut by 5 bases, the J end by 8 bases, with 16 bases between. The CDR3 is CASSRDISPHEQFF. The CDR3 bases are TGTGCCAGCAGCCGTGACATAAGTCCCCATGAGCAGTTCTTC.

This clonotype was seen many times. This chain connects TRBV12-5 to TRBJ1-1; D gene unclear. This CDR3 contains 14 residues. In germline, CDR1 is LGHNT, CDR2 FRNRAP. V shed 0 bases and J shed 5 bases, with 10 bases lying between them. CDR3 residues: CASGLVPGWTEAFF. Written as DNA, the CDR3 is TGTGCTAGTGGTTTGGTACCGGGTTGGACTGAAGCTTTCTTT.

The chain couples TRBV19 to TRBJ2-1, with 13 bases matching TRBD2. Germline V lookup: CDR1 LNHDA, CDR2 SQIVND (reference sequence). Trimming at V came to 3 bases and at J to 4 bases, leaving 12 bases not matched to a gene. The CDR3 contains 19 residues. The CDR3 sequence is CASSMEGTSGTLQYNEQFF. The CDR3 bases are TGTGCCAGTAGTATGGAGGGGACTAGCGGGACCCTACAGTACAATGAGCAGTTCTTC.

This clonotype has just a few counts. The chain links TRBV20-1 to TRBJ1-6, with a possible D match to TRBD1 (5 bases). Germline lookup yields CDR1 DFQATT and CDR2 SNEGSKA (reference sequence). This CDR3 contains 16 residues. V lost 4 bases and J 0 bases, leaving 13 bases between the germline ends. The CDR3 region is CSATQGFSSYNSPLHF. The DNA for the CDR3 is TGCAGTGCTACCCAGGGATTTAGCTCCTATAATTCACCCCTCCACTTT.

This clonotype was detected many times. The gene calls are TRBV7-2 and TRBJ2-7, with TRBD2 matching over 8 bases. The V gene end was trimmed by 2 bases and the J gene end by 2 bases; junction bases not matched to a gene: 5. Germline CDR1 reads SGHTA; CDR2 reads FQGNSA. The length of the CDR3 is 15 residues. The CDR3 sequence is CASSLRAGGTYEQYF. In nucleotides, the CDR3 is TGTGCCAGCAGCTTAAGGGCGGGAGGCACCTACGAGCAGTACTTC.

This clonotype was found a few times. This chain joins TRBV6-2 or TRBV6-3 and TRBJ1-1; possible D gene TRBD1, 6 bases. With 5 bases removed from V and 4 bases from J, the gap between germline ends came to 14 bases. From germline, CDR1 is MNHEY and CDR2 SVGEGT. CDR3 length: 14 residues. In nucleotides, the CDR3 is TGTGCCAGCAGTAAACTTACAGGGATCACTGAAGCTTTCTTT. Protein product: CASSKLTGITEAFF.

DNA for the CDR3: TGTGCCACCAGTAACCACGGGGAGGAGCAGTACTTC. Translated: CATSNHGEEQYF. The chain recombines TRBV24-1 with TRBJ2-7; tentatively, D is TRBD2 (5 bases). V lost 6 bases, J lost 7 bases, and 12 bases lay in between. CDR1 KGHDR and CDR2 SFDVKD come from the germline V gene. This CDR3 spans 12 amino acids.

This clonotype has a count of ten or more. The chain uses TRBV29-1 and TRBJ2-5; D gene unclear. The CDR3 has 11 residues. Trimming left V 4 bases short and J 3 bases short, with 6 bases between. Germline V gene data show CDR1 as SQVTM and CDR2 as ANQGSEA. The CDR3 reads CSVGTEETQYF. CDR3 DNA: TGCAGCGTTGGGACGGAAGAGACCCAGTACTTC.

The V gene is TRBV11-2, the J gene TRBJ2-3; 7 nucleotides line up with TRBD2. The CDR3 spans 16 residues. Germline CDR1 SGHAT, CDR2 FQNNGV. V lost 4 bases, J lost 4 bases, and 11 bases stayed unmatched. The CDR3 DNA reads as TGTGCCAGCAGCTATGGGGCGGGAGTCTTCCCAGATACGCAGTATTTT. Its translation: CASSYGAGVFPDTQYF.

The chain combines TRBV5-5 with TRBJ2-2, with TRBD2 matching over 7 bases. There are 16 residues in the CDR3. V trimming: 4 bases; J trimming: 4 bases; junction bases outside the gene matches: 10. Looked up from germline, CDR1 is SGHKS and CDR2 is YYEKEE (reference sequence). The CDR3, as DNA: TGTGCCAGCAGCCTCGACCCGGGGGGTGGCACCGGGGAGCTGTTTTTT. Its translation is CASSLDPGGGTGELFF. Full variable domain (remainder filled in from reference TRBV5-5 and TRBJ2-2): DAGVTQSPTHLIKTRGQQVTLRCSPISGHKSVSWYQQVLGQGPQFIFQYYEKEERGRGNFPDRFSARQFPNYSSELNVNALLLGDSALYLCASSLDPGGGTGELFFGEGSRLTVL.

The chain couples TRBV20-1 to TRBJ1-2, with D possibly matching TRBD1 (5 bases). Germline loops: CDR1 DFQATT, CDR2 SNEGSKA (reference sequence). The CDR3 runs to 11 residues. The V gene lost 6 bases and the J gene lost 7 bases, with 12 bases spanning the gap. The CDR3 spells CSAQVGAGYTF. The DNA of the CDR3 is TGCAGTGCCCAGGTCGGGGCTGGCTACACCTTC.

As DNA, the CDR3 is TGCAGTGCTATTGCCGGGGGCGCGGAGACCCAGTACTTC. It codes for CSAIAGGAETQYF. V usage is TRBV20-1 and J usage is TRBJ2-5; the D gene could be TRBD1 or TRBD2 (6 bases each). CDR1 is DFQATT and CDR2 is SNEGSKA in the germline V gene (reference sequence). Trimming removed 4 bases at V and 5 bases at J, with 14 bases between. The CDR3 consists of 13 residues.

In this sample, this clonotype turned up many times. The chain couples TRBV7-2 to TRBJ2-7, with 11 bases that match TRBD1. Trimming removed 5 bases from V and 2 bases from J; junction bases left unmatched: 8. CDR1 and CDR2 (germline): SGHTA, FQGNSA. There are 16 residues in the CDR3. The CDR3 sequence is CASSRTWTGGTYEQYF. Here the CDR3 DNA reads TGTGCCAGCAGCCGGACTTGGACAGGGGGCACCTACGAGCAGTACTTC.

V and J are TRBV18 and TRBJ1-3, with D possibly TRBD1 on 6 matching bases. Trimming removed 5 bases at V and 3 bases at J, with 14 bases between. The CDR3 is 15 amino acids. Germline V lookup: CDR1 KGHSH, CDR2 LQKENI. The CDR3 loop reads CASSDPQGYGNTIYF. The CDR3 nucleotides are TGTGCCAGCTCAGATCCACAGGGATATGGAAACACCATATATTTT.

This clonotype was observed at least ten times. V and J are TRBV18 and TRBJ2-7; 7 bases fit TRBD1. In germline, CDR1 is KGHSH, CDR2 LQKENI. The CDR3 spans 13 residues. With V trimmed by 8 bases and J by 2 bases, 6 bases remained unmatched. CDR3 residues: CASSPGGTYEQYF. The CDR3 nucleotides read TGTGCCAGCAGCCCAGGGGGTACCTACGAGCAGTACTTC.

This clonotype showed up just a few times. This chain connects TRBV14 to TRBJ1-6; D call uncertain. Between the trimmed V and J ends, which lost 0 bases and 7 bases, there was a span of 10 bases. The CDR3 is made up of 15 amino acids. Germline CDR1 and CDR2: SGHDN and FVKESK. The DNA for the CDR3 is TGTGCCAGCAGCCAAGAGAAGCTAGGCAATTCACCCCTCCACTTT. Amino acid sequence: CASSQEKLGNSPLHF.